What follows describes a single T cell receptor (beta chain). This record comes from a study of blood T cell repertoires in COVID-19. This CDR3 is built from 15 residues. CDR1 is GTSNPN, CDR2 SVGIG, per germline (reference sequence). V was pared by 0 bases and J by 7 bases, with 19 bases between. TCRdb's copy holds only in-frame clones and misses some; the assay was immunoSEQ multiplex PCR. The table lists about 100,000 clones, about 85% of them singletons. The rearrangement uses TRBV30 and TRBJ2-7; D gene ambiguous. This TCR was sampled from an older woman with active or convalescent COVID-19. Sequenced: peripheral blood. The CDR3 region has the DNA TGTGCCTGGAGTGTAACGCAGAGCCGATCCGGGGAGCAGTACTTC. It specifies CAWSVTQSRSGEQYF.